This record looks at one TCR beta chain sequence and its context. Its target is unknown. The CDR3 loop spans 14 amino acids. The V and J ends lost 6 bases and 10 bases respectively, with 19 bases between them. Germline V gene lookup returns CDR1 SNHLY and CDR2 FYNNEI. Treatment in this sample: oral pan-JAK inhibitor, 5-10 mg twice daily. Lesional scalp punch biopsies and peripheral blood were collected from alopecia areata patients. CD4+ and CD8+ T cells were sorted from PBMCs stained for CD3, CD4 and CD8. The sample originates from a study of CD8+ T cells in alopecia areata. General study results and limits: Scalp sequencing also captures normal skin's resident alphabeta T cells. Since there was just one nonresponder, nobody can yet say how baseline CD8+ expansion ties to response.

cDNA prepared by RNA extraction and subsequent reverse transcription served as the template for sequencing. Only in-frame clones appear in the TCRdb table, and some are missing; sequencing was by immunoSEQ multiplex PCR. The table includes around 190,000 clones, about three fifths detected once. The rearrangement joins TRBV2 to TRBJ2-1; D is unresolved. The origin of this receptor is a human donor with alopecia areata. This sample comprised CD4+ T cells sorted from blood, obtained at week 4, from a patient treated with tofacitinib. CDR3 amino acids: CASRRERSSGEQFF. The CDR3 region has the DNA TGTGCCAGCAGAAGGGAACGCTCGTCTGGGGAGCAGTTCTTC.